This T cell receptor beta chain was captured in a study of identical twins (dated by TCRdb to between 2015 and 2016). At the level of the whole study: To test whether fetal clonotypes persist, this study deep-sequenced TCR alpha and beta repertoires from monozygotic twins, from unrelated adults of various ages, and from cord blood. Replicate twin experiments were performed at different times using different library preparation protocols to rule out contamination. Results and caveats for the whole study, not just this receptor: Compared with coincidental sharing between unrelated individuals, out-of-frame TCR alpha sequences shared between twins had an excess of sequences with low generation probability. Conclusions relied on cross-sectional statistical analysis, since the same donors could not be followed over many years. Zero-insertion analyses could be partly confounded by invariant T cells such as MAIT and iNKT, though diverse VJ usage argued against such confounding for most clonotypes. In monozygotic twins, out-of-frame TCR alpha sharing was systematically underestimated by recombination models, although the models agreed with sharing between unrelated individuals. Excess twin sharing in beta out-of-frame sequences was weaker because fewer shared sequences lowered the signal-to-noise ratio. Abundant cord blood beta clonotypes carried fewer insertions; young adult naive repertoires showed a weaker similar trend, while memory repertoires showed none.

There are many counts of this clonotype. No antigen is known for it. No qualities accompany the bases; no much larger clone lies one base away. Here V drops 1 base and J drops 2 bases, and the junction holds 5 bases not matched to any gene. Measured from the cysteine to the valine, the CDR3 is 17 residues long. CDR3 DNA is the only sequence kept; it has 51 bases, read in frame from the first base. All donors were healthy Caucasians. Three unrelated non-twin adults were also sequenced: a male aged 18 to 30, a male aged 50 to 60 and a female aged 50 to 60. Miltenyi CD45RO+ enrichment and human naive T-cell isolation kits were used to isolate memory (CD45RO+) and naive T cells from PBMC. Receptors were amplified or captured by 5' RACE. The sequencer listed for this sample is Illumina HiSeq 2000. Template switching introduced a universal primer binding site; the final cDNA contained a unique molecular identifier, enabling accurate counting of TCR cDNA molecules. Specific primers in the conserved constant-segment region were used to synthesize first-strand cDNA for the TCR alpha and beta chains. To control for contamination, each cDNA library was double barcoded with a SMART-Mk sample barcode plus Illumina barcodes. TruSeq adapter sequences along with Illumina sample barcodes were introduced in two successive PCR steps. The Illumina HiSeq platform was used with custom primers to sequence TCR alpha and beta cDNA libraries. In the paper's pipeline: MiGEC processed the raw reads to extract unique molecular identifiers, while MiXCR was used to determine the CDR3 positions. Recombination models were inferred per individual with the repgenHMM and IGoR tools using an EM algorithm. The tcR package in R was used for shared clonotype analysis, with sharing normalized by the product of cloneset sizes. To study raw recombination without the effects of thymic and clonal selection, out-of-frame nonproductive sequences were analyzed. The public reads were reanalyzed by TCRdb: fastp trimming at Q25, MiXCR alignment, in-frame beta chains only. For every CDR3 protein sequence, its rows merge into one entry that carries the most common genes and DNA. The V and J calls come from TCRdb's annotation, not from the publication. Across this sample there are 640,000 or so distinct CDR3 sequences, with over 5% seen only once. Together, the top ten hold 1.5% to 2% of the sample.

This sequence was found in a man between 18 and 29 years old in good health. Sequences were obtained from naive T cells sorted from blood. The sample's cell subset or site label, decoded: cells isolated with a human naive T-cell isolation kit. Recombination joined TRBV12-3 or TRBV12-4 with TRBJ2-7; 13 bases in the middle match TRBD2. The CDR3: CASSLGLAGGQPYEQYV. The sequenced DNA is TGTGCCAGCAGTTTAGGACTAGCGGGAGGCCAACCCTACGAGCAGTACGTC.